A single sample gave rise to the 21 T cell receptor beta chains below, sequenced in a study of human T cells and chemical hapten exposure. Time point specified: patch test 1, 2 weeks after DPC sensitization. The treatment denotes: therapeutic diphenylcyclopropenone sensitization with weekly scalp DPC. TCRdb passed the RACE reads through MiXCR, listing each CDR3 protein once. The sample lists 45,000 to 70,000 distinct CDR3 sequences, about 9.3% occurring once. The source material was whole blood, sampled in connection with sensitization to the hapten diphenylcyclopropenone (DPC). The receptors shown here come from a middle-aged woman with alopecia areata. Some clones in this sample may be carry-over from other donors' samples.

The rearrangement uses TRBV6-1 and TRBJ2-7; D assignment may be TRBD1 or TRBD2 (5 bases each). The CDR3 runs 12 residues. The germline V and J ends were trimmed by 4 bases and 6 bases, with 10 bases remaining between them. Germline CDR1 is MNHNS and CDR2 is SASEGT. The CDR3 spells CASSVERGEQYF. CDR3 nucleotide sequence: TGTGCCAGCAGTGTCGAGAGGGGCGAGCAGTACTTC.

This rearrangement joins TRBV29-1 to TRBJ2-2, with 7 nucleotides matching TRBD1. From germline, CDR1 is SQVTM and CDR2 ANQGSEA. This CDR3 has 14 amino acids. Trimming cost V 7 bases and J 3 bases; bases outside gene matches: 8. This CDR3 is CSGQTGRDTGELFF. The CDR3 bases are TGCAGCGGACAGACAGGGCGGGACACCGGGGAGCTGTTTTTT.

This clonotype occurred many times. The chain has TRBV6-5 and TRBJ1-5, with D possibly TRBD1 on 6 matching bases. CDR1 and CDR2 from the germline V gene are MNHEY and SVGAGI. The CDR3 totals 13 residues. Trimming left V 10 bases short and J 3 bases short, with 13 bases between. The CDR3 protein is CAIAQGYNQPQHF. CDR3 in DNA: TGTGCCATCGCACAGGGTTACAATCAGCCCCAGCATTTT.

This clonotype was counted only a few times. The chain has TRBV5-6 and TRBJ1-4; D is unclear. The CDR3 is 13 residues long. Germline CDR1 is SGHDT and CDR2 is YYEEEE. V lost 4 bases and J 8 bases, leaving 12 bases between the germline ends. The CDR3 protein is CASSMSAGEKLFF. Here the CDR3 DNA reads TGTGCCAGCAGCATGTCCGCGGGGGAAAAACTGTTTTTT.

By share, this clonotype counts as medium-sized (0.01 to 0.1%). The chain employs TRBV28 and TRBJ1-6; a possible D gene is TRBD1 (6 bases). CDR3 length: 15 residues. The V end lost 6 bases, the J end lost 4 bases, and 13 bases lay between the germline ends. Per the germline V gene, CDR1 is MDHEN and CDR2 is SYDVKM. In DNA, the CDR3 is TGTGCCAGCAGCGGCTTCACAGGGTATAATTCACCCCTCCACTTT. Translating it yields CASSGFTGYNSPLHF.

This clonotype has only a few counts. The genes are TRBV6-6 and TRBJ2-3; 10 nucleotides align to TRBD1. With V trimmed by 6 bases and J by 5 bases, 11 bases remained unmatched. The germline gives CDR1 MNHNY, CDR2 SVGAGI (reference sequence). CDR3 length equals 16 residues. This CDR3 reads CASSYPGTGVGDTQYF. DNA for the CDR3: TGTGCCAGCAGCTACCCCGGGACAGGGGTCGGAGATACGCAGTATTTT.

This clonotype was observed at least ten times. The chain employs TRBV5-1 and TRBJ2-2; perhaps TRBD2 as D (6 bases). Trimming pared 0 bases from V and 4 bases from J, leaving 10 bases between. The CDR3 length is 15 residues. Germline V gives CDR1 SGHRS, CDR2 YFSETQ. Here the CDR3 DNA reads TGCGCCAGCAGCTTGGGACTAGAGGGCACCGGGGAGCTGTTTTTT. This gives the protein CASSLGLEGTGELFF.

This rearrangement joins TRBV9 to TRBJ2-5, with D possibly being TRBD1 (6 bases). V was cut by 4 bases and J by 1 base, with 17 bases left in between. Germline CDR1 reads SGDLS; CDR2 reads YYNGEE. The CDR3 loop spans 16 amino acids. In DNA form, the CDR3 reads TGTGCCAGCAGCAACCCCCCACAGGGTTCCCAAGAGACCCAGTACTTC. This translates into CASSNPPQGSQETQYF.

This clonotype was seen many times. The CDR3 region is CASSSGTRMYGYTF. The CDR3 region has the DNA TGCGCCAGCAGCTCTGGGACACGGATGTATGGCTACACCTTC. The chain has TRBV5-1 and TRBJ1-2; weak D call: TRBD1 (6 bases). CDR1 and CDR2 from the germline V gene are SGHRS and YFSETQ. The CDR3 spans 14 residues. V was shortened by 3 bases and J by 5 bases, with 14 bases between the two germline ends.

The rearrangement uses TRBV19 and TRBJ2-2; D is uncertain. Per germline, CDR1 LNHDA and CDR2 SQIVND (reference sequence). V was shortened by 10 bases and J by 1 base, with 13 bases between the two germline ends. The CDR3 loop spans 14 amino acids. In nucleotides, the CDR3 is TGTGCCACCGCCTCGGCAATGAACACCGGGGAGCTGTTTTTT. Its protein is CATASAMNTGELFF.

CDR3 amino acids: CASSLGPGNNEQYF. CDR3 nucleotide sequence: TGTGCCAGCAGCTTAGGCCCAGGGAACAACGAGCAGTACTTC. The chain combines TRBV7-9 with TRBJ2-7, with a possible D match to TRBD1 (5 bases). Trimming took off 1 base at V and 5 bases at J, with 12 bases between the two ends. Germline CDR1 and CDR2: SEHNR and FQNEAQ (reference sequence). This CDR3 region has 14 residues.

CDR3 residues: CASTPTSGSSYNSPLHF. CDR3 in DNA: TGTGCCAGCACCCCCACCAGTGGGAGCTCCTATAATTCACCCCTCCACTTT. V is TRBV6-6 and J is TRBJ1-6; D not certain. There are 17 residues in the CDR3. Germline CDR1 MNHNY, CDR2 SVGAGI (reference sequence). Trimming pared 7 bases from V and 0 bases from J, leaving 16 bases between.

This clonotype was seen at least ten times. The V and J genes are TRBV7-9 and TRBJ1-1; no reliable D call. V was shortened by 11 bases and J by 7 bases, with 8 bases between the two germline ends. Germline lookup yields CDR1 SEHNR and CDR2 FQNEAQ (reference sequence). CDR3 length equals 9 residues. The CDR3 coding sequence is TGTGCCTATGGGGATGAAGCTTTCTTT. Amino acid sequence: CAYGDEAFF. Together with reference TRBV7-9 and TRBJ1-1, the CDR3 gives the full variable domain: DTGVSQNPRHKITKRGQNVTFRCDPISEHNRLYWYRQTLGQGPEFLTYFQNEAQLEKSRLLSDRFSAERPKGSFSTLEIQRTEQGDSAMYLCAYGDEAFFGQGTRLTVV.

With regard to this clonotype: A read error may produce the germline difference seen at one junction end. The V gene is TRBV7-9, the J gene TRBJ2-1; 10 nucleotides align to TRBD2. There are 14 residues in the CDR3. The germline gives CDR1 SEHNR, CDR2 FQNEAQ (reference sequence). CDR3 in DNA: TGTGCCAGCAGCGAACTAGCGGGGTACAATGAGGAGTTCTTC. Its protein product is CASSELAGYNEEFF.

This clonotype has just a few counts. Its ends do not fully match the called genes, so a read error is possible. The chain couples TRBV4-1 to TRBJ2-5; D unclear. This CDR3 contains 15 residues. Germline V lookup: CDR1 MGHRA, CDR2 YSYEKL. CDR3 in amino acids: CASSQDLLRQGTQYF. The CDR3 coding sequence is TGCGCCAGCAGCCAAGATCTTTTGCGTCAAGGGACCCAGTACTTC.

This clonotype was detected ten times or more. CDR3 coding DNA: TGCAGTGCCACAGGGGGGGGTAACTATGGCTACACCTTC. This codes for CSATGGGNYGYTF. The J gene is TRBJ1-2, the V gene TRBV20-1; TRBD1 matches 8 bases. Germline loops: CDR1 DFQATT, CDR2 SNEGSKA (reference sequence). The CDR3 consists of 13 residues. V was clipped by 6 bases and J by 1 base; unmatched bases: 4.

This clonotype was counted ten times or more. V usage is TRBV20-1 and J usage is TRBJ2-3, with 13 bases matching TRBD2. CDR1 DFQATT and CDR2 SNEGSKA come from the germline V gene (reference sequence). The CDR3 totals 14 residues. With V trimmed by 6 bases and J by 2 bases, 2 bases remained unmatched. The CDR3 protein is CSAGLAGTTDTQYF. CDR3 nucleotides: TGCAGTGCGGGACTAGCGGGGACCACAGATACGCAGTATTTT.

This clonotype has a count of ten or more. V is TRBV20-1 and J is TRBJ2-7, with D unclear. Trimming shortened V by 1 base and J by 4 bases, and 8 bases separated the two germline ends. Germline assignment: CDR1 DFQATT and CDR2 SNEGSKA (reference sequence). There are 12 residues in the CDR3. CDR3 loop: CSARVTPYEQYF. Here the CDR3 DNA reads TGCAGTGCTAGAGTCACTCCTTACGAGCAGTACTTC.

This clonotype showed up many times. This chain uses TRBV6-6 with TRBJ1-1, with D unresolved. The CDR3 is 14 residues long. The germline gives CDR1 MNHNY, CDR2 SVGAGI (reference sequence). Trimming pared 10 bases from V and 0 bases from J, leaving 15 bases between. The CDR3 DNA is TGTGCCACCTATAGCAGATCCATGAACACTGAAGCTTTCTTT. Residues: CATYSRSMNTEAFF.

This chain uses TRBV7-9 with TRBJ1-3; 7 nucleotides align to TRBD1. This CDR3 region has 16 residues. Trimming took 5 bases from V and 5 from J; bases not matched to a gene: 12. The germline CDR1 and CDR2 sequences are SEHNR and FQNEAQ (reference sequence). The DNA of the CDR3 is TGTGCCAGCAGCGCAAGACCCGTGGGACAGAGAAACACCATATATTTT. This codes for CASSARPVGQRNTIYF.

There are many counts of this clonotype. This chain uses TRBV29-1 with TRBJ2-1; D is undetermined. Trimming stripped 7 bases from V and 5 bases from J, with 12 bases between. The CDR3 length is 12 residues. Germline V gene data show CDR1 as SQVTM and CDR2 as ANQGSEA. As DNA, the CDR3 is TGCAGCGCTCAAGACGGTAACAATGAGCAGTTCTTC. It specifies CSAQDGNNEQFF.